This entry features one TCR beta chain sequence. Its antigen is unknown. No clone much larger than this one lies a single base away; base qualities are absent. Ficoll-Paque density gradient centrifugation was the method used to isolate PBMCs. Sequencing relied on an Illumina NovaSeq 6000. Using 5'RACE with constant-segment primers, TCRalpha and TCRbeta cDNA libraries were constructed, with sample barcodes and unique molecular identifiers added in the process. RNA was extracted from every sample with Trizol reagent. The libraries were amplified in two PCR steps, and the second step added a second sample barcode and Illumina TruSeq adapters. Sequencing of the libraries was done on an Illumina NovaSeq, producing 2 x 150 bp paired-end reads. From the authors' description of their analysis: Reads were demultiplexed and collapsed into UMI-guided consensus sequences with migec v1.2.7. With mixcr v2.1.11, UMI consensuses were aligned to TRA and TRB V and J templates and assembled into clonotypes. A clonotype was counted as expanded or contracted only when both edgeR and NoisET called the clonotype significant, with the noise models trained on biological replicates. For edgeR calls, the cutoffs were a false discovery rate-adjusted p below 0.01 and a log2 fold-change threshold of 1. PCA with hierarchical clustering of max-normalized trajectories of the 1000 most abundant clonotypes was used as exploratory dynamics analysis. Separately sequenced CD4+ and CD8+ repertoires were used to assign a CD4 or CD8 phenotype to each responding clone. The raw public reads went through TCRdb reprocessing: fastp at Q25, MiXCR clone calling, in-frame beta chains kept. Identical CDR3 protein sequences are pooled into one entry, listed with their most common genes and DNA. TCRdb, not the authors, supplied the V and J calls. Present in this sample are tens of thousands of distinct CDR3 sequences, 7.3% of which were seen just once. The ten most abundant clones make up approximately 1.5% of the sample.

V gives up 5 bases and J gives up 1 base, and the segment between their germline ends measures 12 bases. Taken from the germline V gene, the CDR1 and CDR2 loops are MNHEY and SVGAGI. The cysteine opens and the valine closes a CDR3 of 14 amino acids. Only the CDR3 region is kept as DNA, spanning 42 bases read in frame from base 1. The data were obtained in a study of T-cell memory formation after mild COVID-19 (dated by TCRdb to the early 2020s). Study-wide context: TCR sequence clusters from the two donors were found to be largely donor specific. Longitudinal TCRalpha and TCRbeta repertoire sequencing tracked T-cell clones expanding and contracting after mild COVID-19 in a couple of donors. Two young, previously healthy adult volunteers made up the cohort, one male and one female. Summary of the overall study and its limitations: Contracting CD4+ clones were located mainly in the CM and EM memory subsets, whereas CD8+ clones were found to be enriched in EMRA. SARS-CoV-2 specificity of the second-wave clones peaking on day 37 was not confirmed. Only a couple of mild cases were covered in the study, and larger cohorts including severe cases with pre-infection samples were considered necessary. Clones that contracted from day 15 to 85 showed balanced CD4/CD8 phenotypes, whereas a second wave of clones that expanded from day 15 to 37 leaned towards CD4+. Some responding clones were detected in pre-infection memory, suggesting pre-existing cross-reactive memory T cells joined the SARS-CoV-2 response.

This TCR was recovered from a man younger than 30 who had mild COVID-19 (a few samples of this study predate the infection). The sample titles of this study are shuffled in the database, so cell type and time point are left out; the donor was told from shared clones. Rearrangement joined TRBV6-5 to TRBJ2-7, with the D gene uncertain. The sequenced material came from PBMCs or a T cell subset sorted from them (not recorded which). The CDR3 is CASSPTHGSYEQYV. The DNA sequence is as follows: TGTGCCAGCAGTCCTACTCACGGTTCCTACGAGCAGTACGTC.